The clone carrying this T cell receptor beta chain was counted a single time. Its antigen is not known. The data belong to a study of cytomegalovirus exposure and HLA in healthy donors. For the study at large: An earlier analysis identified 117 million unique TCR beta sequences in some 170 million T cells. The study, taken as a whole, reports: Association with HLA alleles at 0.05 false discovery rate was found for some 18,000 TCR beta sequences in a later analysis. Relative to equally common others, HLA-associated TCR beta chains showed greater clonal expansion in a later analysis.

PCR was performed using 60 Vbeta and 13 Jbeta primers. Assay: immunoSEQ multiplex PCR; the TCRdb copy retains only in-frame clones and omits some. The sample shows around 140,000 clones, roughly four fifths of them seen only once. Sequences were obtained from PBMCs. The origin of this receptor is a woman aged 60-75 years in good health and CMV-seronegative.

This CDR3 reads CASSESIAGGPRNEQFF. The CDR3 coding sequence is TGCGCCAGCAGTGAGTCAATAGCGGGAGGGCCTCGGAATGAGCAGTTCTTC. J is TRBJ2-1 and V is TRBV10-1; 11 bases line up with TRBD2. The germline CDR1 and CDR2 sequences are WNHNN and SYGVQD (reference sequence). The CDR3 extends over 17 amino acids. V lost 0 bases, J lost 7 bases, and 8 bases stayed unmatched.